The rows below give T cell receptor beta chains drawn from one sample of a study of radiation and T cells in renal cell carcinoma. Repertoires were generated with immunoSEQ multiplex PCR, while TCRdb's copy carries only in-frame clones and drops some. This table has under 20,000 clones, around 63% appearing once. The source material was tumor tissue, sampled from a patient whose treatment included radiotherapy and nephrectomy. These receptor sequences come from a woman aged 70 to 79 with renal cell carcinoma. Each CDR3 is given with its conserved first and last residue. D genes are given only for firm matches. The listing skips clone size in some rows; elsewhere it reads once, few, many or a size class.

len | d_gene | j_gene | abundance | v_gene | CDR3aa | CDR3nt
17 | TRBD1 | TRBJ1-6 | NA | TRBV7-2 | CASSFHDRQGIGSPLHF | TGTGCCAGCAGCTTCCACGATCGACAGGGTATTGGGTCACCCCTCCACTTT
12 | NA | TRBJ2-7 | NA | TRBV19 | CASSIMGGAQYF | TGTGCCAGTAGTATCATGGGTGGAGCGCAGTACTTC
14 | TRBD2 | TRBJ2-3 | NA | TRBV28 | CASSSRTRTDTQYF | TGTGCCAGCAGTTCCCGGACTAGAACAGATACGCAGTATTTT
14 | NA | TRBJ2-1 | once | TRBV4-3 | CASSQDLGGDEQFF | TGCGCCAGCAGCCAAGATCTCGGTGGGGATGAGCAGTTCTTC
14 | TRBD1 | TRBJ1-1 | medium-sized | TRBV7-2 | CASSFQGANTEAFF | TGTGCCAGCAGCTTCCAGGGGGCCAACACTGAAGCTTTCTTT
16 | NA | TRBJ1-1 | NA | TRBV7-2 | CASSPVHWGLNTEAFF | TGTGCCAGCAGCCCAGTCCACTGGGGGCTGAACACTGAAGCTTTCTTT
13 | NA | TRBJ2-5 | NA | TRBV5-4 | CASSPGSGETQHF | TGTGCCAGCAGCCCGGGTTCGGGGGAGACCCAGCACTTC
16 | NA | TRBJ1-3 | few | TRBV15 | CATSRDPGNSGNTIYF | TGTGCCACCAGCAGAGATCCTGGCAACTCTGGAAACACCATATATTTT
14 | NA | TRBJ2-1 | NA | TRBV6-5 | CASCRDSSYNEQFF | TGTGCCAGTTGCCGGGACTCATCCTACAATGAGCAGTTCTTC
13 | NA | TRBJ1-5 | few | TRBV9 | CASSVDYNQPQHF | TGTGCCAGCAGCGTCGATTACAATCAGCCCCAGCATTTT
15 | NA | TRBJ2-2 | NA | TRBV11-2 | CASSPRGSNTGELFF | TGTGCCAGCAGCCCCCGGGGGAGCAACACCGGGGAGCTGTTTTTT
12 | NA | TRBJ2-7 | NA | TRBV19 | CASRNREYEQYF | TGTGCCAGTAGGAACAGGGAATACGAGCAGTACTTC
16 | TRBD2 | TRBJ2-3 | few | TRBV4-1 | CASSQFSGGHTDTQYF | TGCGCCAGCAGCCAATTTAGCGGGGGGCACACAGATACGCAGTATTTT
12 | NA | TRBJ2-1 | NA | TRBV4-3 | CASSHYMDEQFF | TGCGCCAGCAGCCATTATATGGATGAGCAGTTCTTC
12 | NA | TRBJ2-7 | few | TRBV7-2 | CASSATSYEQYF | TGTGCCAGCAGCGCGACCTCCTACGAGCAGTACTTC
15 | NA | TRBJ2-1 | NA | TRBV7-8 | CASSSLEGRGNEQFF | TGTGCCAGCAGCTCTCTTGAGGGTAGGGGGAATGAGCAGTTCTTC
14 | NA | TRBJ1-2 | NA | TRBV30 | CAWSARSFNYGYTF | TGTGCCTGGAGTGCCCGCAGTTTTAACTATGGCTACACCTTC
11 | NA | TRBJ1-5 | NA | TRBV6-1 | CASGRDQPQHF | TGTGCCAGCGGGAGGGACCAGCCCCAGCATTTT
15 | TRBD2 | TRBJ2-3 | NA | TRBV5-1 | CASSMISGSTDTQYF | TGCGCCAGCAGTATGATTAGCGGGAGCACAGATACGCAGTATTTT
16 | NA | TRBJ1-6 | NA | TRBV6-5 | CASSYSGGNTHSPLHF | TGTGCCAGCAGTTACTCCGGGGGGAATACTCATTCACCCCTCCACTTT
14 | NA | TRBJ1-5 | NA | TRBV5-6 | CASSSGMGNQPQHF | TGTGCCAGCAGCTCCGGCATGGGGAATCAGCCCCAGCATTTT
14 | NA | TRBJ2-7 | NA | TRBV5-5 | CASSLGWGATSTPF | TGTGCCAGCAGCTTGGGCTGGGGGGCTACGAGCACCCCCTTC
14 | NA | TRBJ2-7 | NA | TRBV9 | CASSDDRNSYEQYF | TGTGCCAGCAGCGATGACCGAAACTCCTACGAGCAGTACTTC
14 | NA | TRBJ1-2 | NA | TRBV5-4 | CASSLGAGLDGYTF | TGTGCCAGCAGCTTGGGGGCAGGGTTGGATGGCTACACCTTC